Below, 5 T cell receptor beta chains from the same sample are listed, as sequenced in a study of immune evolution from preneoplasia to lung adenocarcinoma (TCRdb year 2021). The protocol used for the library was the immunoSEQ multiplex PCR assay. TCRdb took over this immuneACCESS table, retaining in-frame rearrangements with V and J assigned. Such tables are incomplete; in checked studies, under half of the missing clones stem from an unresolved V gene, and the remainder is unexplained. The sample profile shows 7,500 to 10,000 clones; about 80% of them were found once. 4.5% to 5% of the sample goes to the ten largest clones. What was sequenced was FFPE minimally invasive lung adenocarcinoma tissue. The cell subset or site label for this specimen denotes: micro-invasive lung adenocarcinoma (MIA). The receptors here all came from a person aged 70 to 85 with lung adenocarcinoma. Some clones in this sample may be carry-over from other donors' samples.

The V and J genes are TRBV2 and TRBJ2-7; D might be TRBD2 (6 bases). The CDR3 is made up of 15 amino acids. Trimming removed 4 bases from V and 1 base from J, with 14 bases in between. CDR1 SNHLY and CDR2 FYNNEI come from the germline V gene. The CDR3 DNA reads as TGTGCCAGCAGTGCCCAGCCTAGCGCATCCTACGAGCAGTACTTC. Its protein product is CASSAQPSASYEQYF. The full variable domain, in which reference TRBV2 and TRBJ2-7 provide the parts outside the CDR3, is EPEVTQTPSHQVTQMGQEVILRCVPISNHLYFYWYRQILGQKVEFLVSFYNNEISEKSEIFDDQFSVERPDGSNFTLKIRSTKLEDSAMYFCASSAQPSASYEQYFGPGTRLTVT.

This clone was recorded only once. V and J are TRBV5-4 and TRBJ1-6, with D possibly matching TRBD1 (6 bases). Germline CDR1 reads SGHNT; CDR2 reads YYREEE (reference sequence). Trimming removed 0 bases from V and 4 bases from J, with 11 bases in between. The CDR3 covers 16 residues. The CDR3 coding sequence is TGTGCCAGCAGCTTGGCGGGGGCCGCATATAATTCACCCCTCCACTTT. As protein: CASSLAGAAYNSPLHF.

The rearrangement links TRBV30 to TRBJ2-7; TRBD1 is a possible D gene (6 bases). The CDR3 is made up of 17 amino acids. Germline lookup yields CDR1 GTSNPN and CDR2 SVGIG (reference sequence). Trimming left V 4 bases short and J 3 bases short, with 25 bases between. The CDR3 DNA is TGTGCCTGGAACCCTGGGCGTCCAGGGGTGTCAGGCTACGAGCAGTACTTC. Encoded protein: CAWNPGRPGVSGYEQYF.

The gene calls are TRBV19 and TRBJ2-6, with TRBD1 as a possible D gene (6 bases). The CDR3 extends over 18 amino acids. Germline CDR1 is LNHDA and CDR2 is SQIVND (reference sequence). Between the trimmed V and J ends, which lost 5 bases and 0 bases, there was a span of 17 bases. CDR3 DNA: TGTGCCAGTAGTGCTAACCCGGGACAAGCCTCTGGGGCCAACGTCCTGACTTTC. It yields the protein CASSANPGQASGANVLTF.

About this clone itself: Mismatch with germline at one junction end may stem from a read error. Other nucleotide sequences from this sample produce the same CDR3. The chain recombines TRBV4-2 with TRBJ2-7; no clear D gene. The CDR3 consists of 16 residues. Germline values: CDR1 LGHNA, CDR2 YNFKEQ. The CDR3 here is CASSQDLGSRAYEQYF. CDR3 nucleotide sequence: TGTGCCAGCAGCCAAGATCTGGGTAGTCGGGCCTACGAGCAATACTTC.